The clone carrying this T cell receptor (beta chain) came up a few times. This record comes from a study of long-term antiretroviral therapy in people with HIV. Investigators performed immunoSEQ version v3.0 at survey level. Each sample had sequencing targeting about 35,000-50,000 T-cell genomes. The table came from immunoSEQ multiplex PCR; TCRdb's copy has only in-frame clones and leaves some out. Among about 26,000 clones listed, approximately 90% were seen once. The sequence derives from a middle-aged man with HIV. Source: unsorted PBMCs, taken approximately 2.6 years after starting antiretroviral therapy.

Here the CDR3 reads CASSNGPYNEQFF. The CDR3 nucleotides are TGTGCCAGTAGTAATGGTCCCTACAATGAGCAGTTCTTC. This chain links TRBV19 with TRBJ2-1; D remains ambiguous. Trimming removed 4 bases at V and 2 bases at J, with 6 bases between. The CDR3 spans 13 residues. From germline, CDR1 is LNHDA and CDR2 SQIVND (reference sequence).